This TCR beta chain is drawn from a study of blood T cell repertoires in COVID-19. About the research overall: T cells, B-cell-depleted T cells, or PBMCs provided the cDNA or gDNA that served as material.

CDR1 and CDR2 from the germline V gene are GTSNPN and SVGIG (reference sequence). Trimming took 7 bases from V and 8 from J, leaving 17 bases between them. The CDR3 loop spans 12 amino acids. In the study's own analysis: Amplification from reference gene primers served as the basis for estimated nucleated cell counts. Measured with immunoSEQ multiplex PCR; TCRdb has only the in-frame clones, and not every one. For V, J and clone size, that table is used; D and trimming come from the DNA. The data show approximately 190,000 clones, with 82% seen just once and roughly 5.1% held by the top ten. A single count supports this clone.

The TCR was taken from a woman in her 30s with acute or convalescent COVID-19. The chain links TRBV30 to TRBJ1-2, with a weak D call TRBD1 (6 bases). The sequenced material came from peripheral blood. DNA of the CDR3: TGTGCCTCCGACTCCGGGACACCAGGCTACACCTTC. Translating it yields CASDSGTPGYTF. Variable domain in full (rest from reference TRBV30 and TRBJ1-2): SQTIHQWPATLVQPVGSPLSLECTVEGTSNPNLYWYRQAAGRGLQLLFYSVGIGQISSEVPQNLSASRPQDRQFILSSKKLLLSDSGFYLCASDSGTPGYTFGSGTRLTVV.